The 26 T cell receptor beta chains reported below all come from one sample, sequenced in a study of blood T cells in healthy people across ages. A sample-barcoded 5' primer and a J-beta primer mix were used in a second PCR of about 6 to 11 cycles. TCRdb recomputed calls from the 5' RACE reads with MiXCR, one row per CDR3 protein. The data show roughly 2 million distinct CDR3 sequences, about 49% seen once. Sequencing was performed on blood. The receptors were gathered from a woman between 40 and 50 years old in good health.

There are a few counts of this clonotype. A much larger clone differs from this one at a single base, so this may be a read error. V usage is TRBV6-6 and J usage is TRBJ2-5, with D possibly being TRBD1 (5 bases). The V gene's germline CDR1 is MNHNY and CDR2 SVGAGI (reference sequence). This CDR3 region has 14 residues. Trimming cost V 4 bases and J 1 base, with 10 bases left between them. The CDR3 here is CASSSATAQETQYF. For the CDR3, the DNA is TGTGCCAGCAGTTCCGCGACAGCCCAAGAGACCCAGTACTTC.

CDR3 nucleotide sequence: TGTGCCAGCAGTTCCCGGACTAGCGGGGCTTACAATGAGCAGTACTTC. Translating it yields CASSSRTSGAYNEQYF. The rearrangement links TRBV12-3 or TRBV12-4 to TRBJ2-5, with 12 positions matching TRBD2. V lost 4 bases to trimming and J lost 11 bases; unmatched junction nucleotides: 14. This CDR3 is 16 amino acids long.

This clonotype showed up just a few times. The genes are TRBV4-3 and TRBJ2-3; the D call may be TRBD1 or TRBD2 (5 bases each). The ends were cut back, 0 bases at V and 4 bases at J, with 17 bases in the middle. The CDR3 is 17 amino acids. In germline, CDR1 is LGHNA, CDR2 YSLEER. Written as DNA, the CDR3 is TGCGCCAGCAGCCAAGACGGGACCTCCGGAACGGCAGATACGCAGTATTTT. It specifies CASSQDGTSGTADTQYF.

This chain links TRBV19 with TRBJ1-5, with 8 bases fitting TRBD1. This CDR3 contains 14 residues. V gave up 5 bases and J gave up 6 bases; unmatched junction bases: 6. CDR1 and CDR2 from the germline V gene are LNHDA and SQIVND (reference sequence). CDR3 sequence reads: CASSPDRDIQPQHF. The CDR3 DNA reads TGTGCCAGTAGTCCGGACAGGGATATTCAGCCCCAGCATTTT.

V gene TRBV20-1 combines with J gene TRBJ2-7; 7 bases fit TRBD1. CDR3 length: 16 amino acids. Germline V gives CDR1 DFQATT, CDR2 SNEGSKA (reference sequence). V lost 1 base and J lost 0; bases outside the gene matches: 9. For the CDR3, the DNA is TGCAGTGCTAGAGGCCAAGGACAGGTCACCTCCTACGAGCAGTACTTC. Protein: CSARGQGQVTSYEQYF.

The J gene is TRBJ1-1, the V gene TRBV5-1, with D possibly being TRBD1 (5 bases). Germline V gene lookup returns CDR1 SGHRS and CDR2 YFSETQ. The CDR3 runs to 15 residues. Between the trimmed V and J ends, which lost 5 bases and 1 base, there was a span of 15 bases. CDR3: CASRTAGTGNTEAFF. Here the CDR3 DNA reads TGCGCCAGCAGAACCGCCGGGACGGGGAACACTGAAGCTTTCTTT. Full variable domain (missing parts from reference TRBV5-1 and TRBJ1-1): KAGVTQTPRYLIKTRGQQVTLSCSPISGHRSVSWYQQTPGQGLQFLFEYFSETQRNKGNFPGRFSGRQFSNSRSEMNVSTLELGDSALYLCASRTAGTGNTEAFFGQGTRLTVV.

In this sample, this clonotype turned up a few times. The rearrangement uses TRBV6-6 and TRBJ2-1; 9 nucleotides line up with TRBD2. The CDR3 has 15 amino acids. CDR1 and CDR2 (germline): MNHNY, SVGAGI (reference sequence). V was pared by 0 bases and J by 7 bases, with 4 bases of the junction left unmatched. CDR3 sequence reads: CASSYSAGGGNEQFF. CDR3 DNA: TGTGCCAGCAGTTACTCAGCGGGGGGCGGGAATGAGCAGTTCTTC.

This rearrangement joins TRBV12-5 to TRBJ2-1, with 7 bases fitting TRBD1. V trimming: 5 bases; J trimming: 1 base; junction bases outside the gene matches: 5. CDR3 length equals 15 residues. From germline, CDR1 is LGHNT and CDR2 FRNRAP. The CDR3 spells CASGLQGESYNEQFF. The CDR3 DNA reads as TGTGCTAGTGGTCTCCAGGGGGAGTCCTACAATGAGCAGTTCTTC.

Only a few counts were recorded for this clonotype. The chain is built from TRBV27 and TRBJ2-7; D unresolved. Germline V gene lookup returns CDR1 MNHEY and CDR2 SMNVEV (reference sequence). The V end was cut by 0 bases, the J end by 6 bases, with 9 bases between. The CDR3 runs to 13 residues. As DNA, the CDR3 is TGTGCCAGCAGTTTATCGTATAGGGCCGAGCAGTACTTC. Its translation is CASSLSYRAEQYF.

The rearrangement joins TRBV14 to TRBJ2-7; tentative D call: TRBD2 (6 bases). The CDR3 runs to 18 residues. Trimming pared 1 base from V and 7 bases from J, leaving 26 bases between. Germline V CDR1 and CDR2: SGHDN, FVKESK. The CDR3 is CASSQGTGPGEPYNEQYF. The CDR3 region has the DNA TGTGCCAGCAGCCAAGGTACCGGTCCGGGGGAACCCTACAATGAGCAGTACTTC.

This clonotype has a handful of counts. The chain carries TRBV20-1 and TRBJ1-5; 8 bases match TRBD1. J gave up 4 bases and V 3 bases, and 5 bases lay outside the gene matches. Germline CDR1 is DFQATT and CDR2 is SNEGSKA (reference sequence). The CDR3 consists of 14 residues. The CDR3 DNA follows: TGCAGTGCTAGTTCGACAGGGGTGAATCAGCCCCAGCATTTT. It codes for CSASSTGVNQPQHF.

V is TRBV9 and J is TRBJ2-5; the D call may be TRBD1 or TRBD2 (5 bases each). Trimming took off 5 bases at V and 4 bases at J, with 12 bases between the two ends. CDR1 is SGDLS and CDR2 is YYNGEE in the germline V gene. The CDR3 consists of 13 residues. Here the CDR3 DNA reads TGTGCCAGCAGACCCGGGACCTCAGAGACCCAGTACTTC. Amino acids: CASRPGTSETQYF.

The chain has TRBV20-1 and TRBJ1-2, with D unresolved. This CDR3 comprises 12 residues. V lost 3 bases, J lost 4 bases, and 9 bases lay in between. Germline V gives CDR1 DFQATT, CDR2 SNEGSKA (reference sequence). CDR3 sequence: CSARAQIYGYTF. The CDR3 DNA follows: TGCAGTGCTAGGGCCCAGATCTATGGCTACACCTTC.

The rearrangement links TRBV5-5 to TRBJ1-2, with TRBD1 matching 7 bases. The V and J ends lost 3 bases and 4 bases, in that order; junction bases with no gene match: 6. Germline V gives CDR1 SGHKS, CDR2 YYEKEE (reference sequence). The CDR3 sequence is 14 residues long. CDR3 nucleotides: TGTGCCAGCAGCTCCGAGGGGACAGCCTATGGCTACACCTTC. This encodes CASSSEGTAYGYTF.

This clonotype occurred once. The genes are TRBV3-1 and TRBJ2-7; D is uncertain. This CDR3 has 14 amino acids. Germline V CDR1 and CDR2: LGHDT, YNNKEL (reference sequence). V was pared by 3 bases and J by 1 base, with 10 bases between. The DNA for the CDR3 is TGTGCCAGCAGCCAGAGCGTGAATTCCTACGAGCAGTACTTC. Amino acid sequence: CASSQSVNSYEQYF.

The V gene is TRBV20-1, the J gene TRBJ2-1; D remains unclear. The V end was cut by 0 bases, the J end by 9 bases, with 3 bases between. This CDR3 has 10 residues. Germline V lookup: CDR1 DFQATT, CDR2 SNEGSKA (reference sequence). The CDR3 loop is CSARDLEQFF. CDR3 coding DNA: TGCAGTGCTAGAGATCTTGAGCAGTTCTTC.

This clonotype was seen a single time. The genes are TRBV5-1 and TRBJ2-3; D not resolved. V lost 1 base, J lost 5 bases, and 8 bases lay in between. The CDR3 is made up of 13 amino acids. Per the germline V gene, CDR1 is SGHRS and CDR2 is YFSETQ. The CDR3 DNA reads TGCGCCAGCAGCTTGTACCCCAGAGATACGCAGTATTTT. This sequence encodes CASSLYPRDTQYF.

The gene calls are TRBV6-1 and TRBJ2-1; tentative D call: TRBD2 (5 bases). V gave up 7 bases and J gave up 13 bases, with 32 bases separating them. CDR1 MNHNS and CDR2 SASEGT come from the germline V gene. The CDR3 spans 17 residues. The CDR3: CASTKPPGRDNQETQFF. The CDR3 nucleotides read TGTGCCAGCACCAAACCCCCGGGAAGGGATAACCAAGAGACCCAGTTCTTC.

This clonotype occurred a few times. The chain uses TRBV11-2 and TRBJ1-6; no clear D gene. Germline CDR1 SGHAT, CDR2 FQNNGV. The V and J ends lost 5 bases and 5 bases respectively, with 25 bases between them. This CDR3 contains 19 residues. The CDR3 DNA follows: TGTGCCAGCAGCAATACCGGGCCGTTCCCCGAGGAAAATAATTCACCCCTCCACTTT. Its translation is CASSNTGPFPEENNSPLHF. The full variable domain, in which reference TRBV11-2 and TRBJ1-6 provide the parts outside the CDR3, is EAGVAQSPRYKIIEKRQSVAFWCNPISGHATLYWYQQILGQGPKLLIQFQNNGVVDDSQLPKDRFSAERLKGVDSTLKIQPAKLEDSAVYLCASSNTGPFPEENNSPLHFGNGTRLTVT.

The J gene is TRBJ2-7, the V gene TRBV12-3 or TRBV12-4, with a tentative D call TRBD1 (6 bases). V was trimmed by 6 bases and J by 3 bases, leaving 15 bases between them. The CDR3 totals 14 residues. The CDR3 nucleotides are TGTGCCAGCAGGACGGGACAAGGGAACTACGAGCAGTACTTC. Translating gives CASRTGQGNYEQYF.

V gene TRBV27 combines with J gene TRBJ2-7; TRBD1 matches 10 bases. The germline V gene encodes CDR1 MNHEY and CDR2 SMNVEV (reference sequence). This CDR3 region has 15 residues. The trim removed 5 bases at V and 2 bases at J, leaving 6 bases unmatched. CDR3 in amino acids: CASSHRDRGTYEQYF. The CDR3 DNA reads TGTGCCAGCAGTCACCGGGACAGGGGAACCTACGAGCAGTACTTC.

The gene calls are TRBV6-2 or TRBV6-3 and TRBJ2-7, with 9 bases identical to TRBD1. Germline V gene lookup returns CDR1 MNHEY and CDR2 SVGEGT. J gave up 8 bases and V 5 bases, and 19 bases lay outside the gene matches. This CDR3 has 17 amino acids. The CDR3 here is CASSPNRGLLPEHQQYF. CDR3 DNA: TGTGCCAGCAGTCCAAACAGGGGGCTGTTGCCCGAACACCAGCAGTACTTC.

V and J are TRBV7-2 and TRBJ2-5, with TRBD2 matching over 7 bases. Trimming cost V 2 bases and J 2 bases; bases outside gene matches: 5. CDR1 and CDR2 (germline): SGHTA, FQGNSA. This CDR3 has 15 amino acids. In DNA, the CDR3 is TGTGCCAGCAGCTTACACGCGGGGGATCAAGAGACCCAGTACTTC. It translates to CASSLHAGDQETQYF.

This chain joins TRBV28 and TRBJ2-6, with 10 bases lining up with TRBD1. The J segment lost 3 bases and the V segment lost 6 bases, leaving 11 bases of the junction unmatched. Germline V gene data show CDR1 as MDHEN and CDR2 as SYDVKM. The CDR3 sequence is 18 residues long. The CDR3 sequence is CASRARDRGIYGANVLTF. CDR3 DNA: TGTGCCAGCAGGGCTCGGGACAGGGGAATCTATGGGGCCAACGTCCTGACTTTC.

This clonotype was seen a few times. This chain connects TRBV20-1 to TRBJ2-3, with 12 bases matching TRBD2. CDR1 DFQATT and CDR2 SNEGSKA come from the germline V gene (reference sequence). The CDR3 totals 14 residues. Trimming took 5 bases from V and 1 from J; bases not matched to a gene: 1. In DNA, the CDR3 is TGCAGTGCTTCTAGCGGGGGGGGCACAGATACGCAGTATTTT. This encodes CSASSGGGTDTQYF.

The count of this clonotype is one. The chain carries TRBV11-2 and TRBJ2-1; tentatively, D is TRBD2 (6 bases). The CDR3 covers 13 residues. Germline V lookup: CDR1 SGHAT, CDR2 FQNNGV. Trimming cost V 7 bases and J 8 bases, with 15 bases left between them. The CDR3 loop reads CASTVGGLDEQFF. The CDR3 nucleotides are TGTGCCAGCACAGTTGGGGGGTTGGATGAGCAGTTCTTC.